This T cell receptor (beta chain) was captured in a study of cytomegalovirus exposure and HLA in healthy donors. Study-wide findings and caveats: Among TCR beta chains, those listed as cytomegalovirus-associated numbered around 160.

Repertoires were generated with immunoSEQ multiplex PCR, while TCRdb's copy carries only in-frame clones and drops some. The data contain 250,000 to 350,000 clones, roughly 87% of them singletons. This CDR3 comprises 14 residues. V was trimmed by 0 bases and J by 2 bases, leaving 7 bases between them. Looked up from germline, CDR1 is SSHAT and CDR2 is FNYEAQ (reference sequence). Regarding this clone: What it recognizes is unknown.

The sample consisted of PBMCs. V usage is TRBV7-7 and J usage is TRBJ2-5; D unclear. This sequence originates from a woman in her twenties or thirties in good health and CMV-seropositive. This chain's CDR3 is CASSLASSQETQYF. CDR3 bases: TGTGCCAGCAGCTTAGCGAGCAGTCAAGAGACCCAGTACTTC.